Listed below are T cell receptor beta chains from one sample, sequenced in a study of tumor-infiltrating lymphocytes in primary liver carcinoma. TCRdb fed the multiplex PCR reads into MiXCR, producing one record per CDR3 protein. The table lists 150,000 to 200,000 distinct CDR3 sequences, around 85% of them singletons. Source material: tumor tissue from primary liver carcinoma. These receptors all come from a man aged 35-49 years with primary liver carcinoma and hepatitis B virus infection. The CDR3 runs from the conserved cysteine through the conserved F or W. Each record gives: D gene, CDR3 length, clone size, V gene, J gene, CDR3 DNA, CDR3 protein. The D gene is left open where the match is weak. Size tells how often a clone was seen (once, few, many) or the class of an expanded clone, and some rows leave it out.

.	14	.	TRBV4-1	TRBJ2-3	TGCGCCAGCAGCCAAGATCCAGGCACAGATACGCGGTATTTT	CASSQDPGTDTRYF
TRBD2	14	.	TRBV7-9	TRBJ2-5	TGTGCCAGTGGCCTGGGACTAGCGTCAGAGACCCAGTACTTC	CASGLGLASETQYF
.	11	.	TRBV29-1	TRBJ2-5	TGCTGCGCTGTATTGGGAGAGACCCAGTACTTC	CCAVLGETQYF
.	14	.	TRBV29-1	TRBJ2-2	TGCAGCGTACTCGGTCTGGGACCCGCCGGGGAGCTGTTTTTT	CSVLGLGPAGELFF
.	13	.	TRBV14	TRBJ2-3	TGTGCCAGCAGCCGAGGATATACAAATGCGCAGTATTTT	CASSRGYTNAQYF
.	15	.	TRBV11-2	TRBJ2-5	TGTGCCAGAAGCATGACAGGAGGCAGGCAAGAGACCCAGTACTTC	CARSMTGGRQETQYF
.	14	.	TRBV29-1	TRBJ2-1	TGCAGCGGGCAAGGACTATCGGGAGTGGGTGAGCAGTTCTTC	CSGQGLSGVGEQFF
.	12	.	TRBV29-1	TRBJ2-3	TGCGGCTCCGGCGCTAGCACGGATACGCAGTATTTT	CGSGASTDTQYF
.	14	.	TRBV6-1	TRBJ1-5	TGTGCCAGCAGCCCCTTACTGGGGAACCAGCCCCAGCATTTT	CASSPLLGNQPQHF
.	12	.	TRBV7-9	TRBJ1-5	TGTGCCAGCAGCTTAGCGGATGCTCCCCAGCGTTTT	CASSLADAPQRF
.	15	.	TRBV6-2/TRBV6-3	TRBJ2-1	TGTGCCAGCGGTCCCCTGAACGGAGCTTACAATGAGCAGTTCTTC	CASGPLNGAYNEQFF
TRBD1	14	.	TRBV29-1	TRBJ2-2	TGCAGCGCCCAAGGACAGGGTTACACCGGGGAGCAGTTTTTT	CSAQGQGYTGEQFF
.	12	.	TRBV19	TRBJ1-5	TGTGCCAGTAGTAGGGGCAATCAGCCCCAGCATTTT	CASSRGNQPQHF
.	19	many	TRBV14	TRBJ2-6	TGTGCCAGCAGCCCACGATGGACAGTGCTCCTCTCTGGGGCCAACGTCCTGACTTTC	CASSPRWTVLLSGANVLTF
.	13	.	TRBV12-2	TRBJ2-7	TGTACAAGTAGCCCTAGCGCTACCTACGAGCAGTACTTC	CTSSPSATYEQYF
.	14	.	TRBV11-2	TRBJ2-7	TGTGCCAGCAGCCCTAACAGGGACTCCTGCGAGCAGTACTTC	CASSPNRDSCEQYF
.	15	.	TRBV2	TRBJ2-1	TGTGCCAGCAGTGGTGGTCCCCCCCAAATCAGTGAGCAGTTCTTC	CASSGGPPQISEQFF
.	15	.	TRBV4-2	TRBJ2-3	TGTGCCAGCAGTGGTTTTGAGGGGAGCAAAGATACGCAGTATTTT	CASSGFEGSKDTQYF
.	16	.	TRBV6-5	TRBJ1-6	TGTGCCATCAGCTCCGTTGCGAGCTCCTATAATTCACCCTTCCACTTT	CAISSVASSYNSPFHF
.	14	.	TRBV12-3/TRBV12-4	TRBJ2-3	TGTGCCAGCAGGGAGGGGACAGATTCTGGTACGCTGTATTTT	CASREGTDSGTLYF
.	13	.	TRBV6-5	TRBJ2-5	TGTGCTAGCACTTACCCACAGCAAGAGACCCAGTACTTC	CASTYPQQETQYF
.	16	.	TRBV10-3	TRBJ2-2	TGTGCCATCAGTCCGGGACGTAACTTAAGCATCGGGGAGCTGTTTTTT	CAISPGRNLSIGELFF
.	15	.	TRBV5-8	TRBJ2-1	TGTGCCAACAGCTCAGGAACGGCCTCCTACAATGAGCAGTTCTTC	CANSSGTASYNEQFF
.	13	.	TRBV6-5	TRBJ1-2	TGTGCCAGTAGAGGGGTCAAGACGTATGGCTACACCTTC	CASRGVKTYGYTF
TRBD2	19	.	TRBV10-3	TRBJ2-1	TGTGCCATCCCCGCGGGGACTAGCGGTTCCCTGGGGGTCTACAATGAGCAGATCTTC	CAIPAGTSGSLGVYNEQIF
.	11	few	TRBV2	TRBJ2-3	TGTGCCAGCAGTGAAGCAGATACGCAGTATTTT	CASSEADTQYF
.	14	many	TRBV7-9	TRBJ2-7	TGTGCCAGCAGCTTAGAGACTGGATCCTACGAGCAGTACTTC	CASSLETGSYEQYF
TRBD1	18	many	TRBV28	TRBJ1-4	TGTGCCAGCAGTCCCCCCCTTTACAGGGGTGGGACTAATGAAAAACTGTTTTTT	CASSPPLYRGGTNEKLFF
.	13	.	TRBV11-2	TRBJ2-1	TGTGCCAGCAAGTCAGAATTATACAATGGGCAGTTCTTC	CASKSELYNGQFF
TRBD2	14	.	TRBV6-2/TRBV6-3	TRBJ2-7	TGTACCAGCAGACTAGCGGGAGGGACCTACGAGCACTACTTC	CTSRLAGGTYEHYF
.	15	once	TRBV5-1	TRBJ2-5	TGCGCCAGCAGCTTGGTGGTACGGAACCAAGAGACCCAGTACTTC	CASSLVVRNQETQYF
.	15	.	TRBV6-1	TRBJ2-1	TGTGCCAGTAGTGAAGAAGCGGGTGTATACAATGAGCAGTTCTTC	CASSEEAGVYNEQFF
.	13	.	TRBV28	TRBJ2-7	TGTGCCAGCAGTTTACCTGAATCCTGCGAGCAGTACTTC	CASSLPESCEQYF
.	15	.	TRBV11-2	TRBJ2-6	TGTACCAGCCAGCGACCGCGCTCTGGGGCCAGCGTCCTGACTTTC	CTSQRPRSGASVLTF
.	19	.	TRBV11-1	TRBJ2-3	TGTGCCAGCAGCTCTGGGGGAAGCACTGTCGGAGCCCACACAAATACGCAGTATTTT	CASSSGGSTVGAHTNTQYF
.	13	.	TRBV6-6	TRBJ2-7	TGTGCCAGCACGGGGGCCAGGATCTATGAGCAGTACTTC	CASTGARIYEQYF
.	16	.	TRBV6-5	TRBJ2-3	TGTGCCAGCAGTTTAACAGGGATAGACACCACAGATACGCAGTATTTT	CASSLTGIDTTDTQYF
.	16	.	TRBV6-9	TRBJ1-2	TGTGTCAGCAGCGAAGGTCCGGCCGGAGGAGTATATGGCTACACCTTC	CVSSEGPAGGVYGYTF
.	12	few	TRBV29-1	TRBJ2-7	TGCAGCGTTGGGGGTGGTACCGACGAGCAGTACTTC	CSVGGGTDEQYF
.	16	.	TRBV6-1	TRBJ1-4	TGTGCCAGCAATGGAGCGGGTCTGGCAACTAATGGAAAACTGTTTTTT	CASNGAGLATNGKLFF
.	16	.	TRBV7-6	TRBJ2-2	TGTGCCAGCAGCTTAGGCGGGAAGATGTACACCGGGGAGCTGTTTTTT	CASSLGGKMYTGELFF
TRBD1	13	.	TRBV11-3	TRBJ2-7	TGTGTCACCAGCGTGGGACAGTCCTATGAGCAGTACTTC	CVTSVGQSYEQYF
TRBD1	15	.	TRBV7-9	TRBJ1-2	TGTGCCAGCAATCCCCCCGGTGGACAGGACACTGGCTACACCTTC	CASNPPGGQDTGYTF
TRBD1	14	many	TRBV5-1	TRBJ2-7	TGCGCCAGCAGCCAGGGACAGGGGCATGACGAGCAGTACTTC	CASSQGQGHDEQYF
TRBD2	14	.	TRBV29-1	TRBJ2-3	TGCAGAGTTGAATCAGGGGCGGGGGGAGATACGCAGGATTTT	CRVESGAGGDTQDF
TRBD1	15	.	TRBV9	TRBJ2-2	TGTGCCAGCAGCCCGACAGGGCTGAACACCGGGGAGCTGTTTTTT	CASSPTGLNTGELFF
TRBD2	16	.	TRBV10-3	TRBJ2-1	TGTGCCATCACCCCGCGGGCTAGCGGGTCCTACAAAGAGCAGTTCTTC	CAITPRASGSYKEQFF
TRBD1	14	.	TRBV6-1	TRBJ2-4	TGTGCCAGCAGTAAGGGGACAGGGTCCGGCATTCAATACTTC	CASSKGTGSGIQYF
.	17	.	TRBV4-3	TRBJ1-4	TGCGCCAGCAGCCAAGATCTCGCGGGGTGCGGGTTCGAAAAACTGTTTTTT	CASSQDLAGCGFEKLFF
.	14	.	TRBV6-5	TRBJ2-6	TGTGCCAGCAGTTACTCCTCTTGGGCCAACGTTCTGACTTTC	CASSYSSWANVLTF
TRBD2	16	.	TRBV6-5	TRBJ2-1	TGTGCCAGCAGTACACTCCGGGCTAGCGGGACTTCGGAACAGTTCTTC	CASSTLRASGTSEQFF
TRBD1	13	many	TRBV5-1	TRBJ1-2	TGCGCCAGCACCACCCGGGACAGCTATGGCTACACCTTC	CASTTRDSYGYTF
TRBD2	17	.	TRBV4-3	TRBJ2-5	TGCGACAGCAGCCAAGCGGCTAGCGGGAGGGCCCTGGAGACTCAGTACTTC	CDSSQAASGRALETQYF